The 15 T cell receptor beta chains below all came from one sample that was sequenced in a study of cytomegalovirus exposure and HLA in healthy donors. The study ran its PCR with 60 Vbeta and 13 Jbeta primers. Here immunoSEQ multiplex PCR was the method, and the copy in TCRdb shows in-frame clones only, minus some. The sample holds 65,000 to 95,000 clones. Sequenced: PBMCs. The source is a female donor in good health and CMV-seropositive.

The chain employs TRBV18 and TRBJ2-5, with a weak D call TRBD2 (7 bases). V was clipped by 0 bases and J by 1 base, with 15 bases between them. From germline, CDR1 is KGHSH and CDR2 LQKENI. This CDR3 is built from 17 residues. The CDR3 DNA sequence: TGTGCCAGCTCACCACCCAGGGGCGGGGGAAGCCAAGAGACCCAGTACTTC. This translates into CASSPPRGGGSQETQYF.

The chain uses TRBV5-4 and TRBJ2-5; TRBD1 is a possible D gene (5 bases). V dropped 0 bases and J dropped 2 bases, with 5 bases sitting between them. Germline loops: CDR1 SGHNT, CDR2 YYREEE (reference sequence). The CDR3 consists of 13 residues. The chain's CDR3 is CASSLDRQETQYF. DNA for the CDR3: TGTGCCAGCAGCTTGGACAGGCAAGAGACCCAGTACTTC.

The chain recombines TRBV6-5 with TRBJ1-1; D perhaps matches TRBD1 (5 bases). The CDR3 totals 13 residues. Trimming took 6 bases from V and 4 from J, leaving 12 bases between them. Germline lookup yields CDR1 MNHEY and CDR2 SVGAGI. Here the CDR3 reads CASSTQGFTEAFF. The CDR3, as DNA: TGTGCCAGCAGCACCCAGGGTTTCACTGAAGCTTTCTTT.

The chain recombines TRBV7-3 with TRBJ2-7; a possible D gene is TRBD1 (5 bases). Trimming took off 3 bases at V and 5 bases at J, with 14 bases between the two ends. This CDR3 contains 14 residues. Germline V lookup: CDR1 SGHTA, CDR2 FQGTGA. CDR3 in DNA: TGTGCCAGCAGCTTTGGGGCAGCGAATCACGAGCAGTACTTC. Its translation is CASSFGAANHEQYF.

The chain employs TRBV9 and TRBJ2-7; possibly TRBD1 for D (6 bases). Between the trimmed V and J ends, which lost 5 bases and 5 bases, there was a span of 17 bases. There are 14 residues in the CDR3. Germline CDR1 SGDLS, CDR2 YYNGEE. The CDR3 DNA sequence: TGTGCCAGCAGTGCCTTCGGGACATTCGACGAGCAGTACTTC. This encodes CASSAFGTFDEQYF.

The V and J genes are TRBV29-1 and TRBJ2-2; D remains unclear. CDR1 and CDR2 from the germline V gene are SQVTM and ANQGSEA. The ends were cut back, 4 bases at V and 0 bases at J, with 6 bases in the middle. The CDR3 is 13 residues long. CDR3 DNA: TGCAGCGTTGCTGGAGCGAACACCGGGGAGCTGTTTTTT. Its protein product is CSVAGANTGELFF.

The V gene is TRBV7-9, the J gene TRBJ2-7; 7 bases agree with TRBD2. The CDR3 is made up of 15 amino acids. After removal of 1 base from V and 4 bases from J, the junction contained 7 bases not matched to a gene. CDR1 is SEHNR and CDR2 is FQNEAQ in the germline V gene (reference sequence). CDR3 region: CASSLGPAGFYEQYF. The CDR3 DNA sequence: TGTGCCAGCAGCTTAGGTCCAGCGGGGTTTTACGAGCAGTACTTC.

The chain recombines TRBV4-1 with TRBJ2-1; 11 bases map to TRBD2. Germline loops: CDR1 MGHRA, CDR2 YSYEKL. V dropped 2 bases and J dropped 6; count of bases not matched to a gene: 6. The CDR3 covers 16 residues. The CDR3 DNA sequence: TGCGCCAGCAGCCAAAGTGGGGGGACTAGCGGCAATGAGCAGTTCTTC. Translating it yields CASSQSGGTSGNEQFF.

The V gene is TRBV7-8, the J gene TRBJ1-1; no clear D gene. The CDR3 length is 14 residues. Germline V lookup: CDR1 SGHVS, CDR2 FQNEAQ. The V end was cut by 5 bases, the J end by 2 bases, with 12 bases between. DNA for the CDR3: TGTGCCAGCAGCCCCAGGTCGGGAAACACTGAAGCTTTCTTT. It is translated as CASSPRSGNTEAFF.

This chain joins TRBV11-2 and TRBJ1-2; no clear D. There are 14 residues in the CDR3. Germline V gene lookup returns CDR1 SGHAT and CDR2 FQNNGV. V was trimmed by 2 bases and J by 4 bases, leaving 11 bases between them. CDR3 sequence (DNA): TGTGCCAGCAGCTTACCCCACAGTGTCTATGGCTACACCTTC. Encoded protein: CASSLPHSVYGYTF. The full variable domain, with the rest looked up from reference TRBV11-2 and TRBJ1-2, is EAGVAQSPRYKIIEKRQSVAFWCNPISGHATLYWYQQILGQGPKLLIQFQNNGVVDDSQLPKDRFSAERLKGVDSTLKIQPAKLEDSAVYLCASSLPHSVYGYTFGSGTRLTVV.

The V and J genes are TRBV4-1 and TRBJ1-4; perhaps TRBD1 as D (6 bases). The CDR3 consists of 17 residues. The ends were cut back, 0 bases at V and 11 bases at J, with 22 bases in the middle. Per the germline V gene, CDR1 is MGHRA and CDR2 is YSYEKL. The CDR3 spells CASSQDPTAGHRAKLFF. The CDR3 coding sequence is TGCGCCAGCAGCCAAGATCCGACGGCTGGCCACAGGGCCAAACTGTTTTTT.

The CDR3 DNA reads TGTGCCAGCAGTAGCAGGGCGTCGGATATTCATGGCTACACCTTC. Translating gives CASSSRASDIHGYTF. The chain is built from TRBV6-6 and TRBJ1-2; D may be TRBD1 (5 bases). The germline gives CDR1 MNHNY, CDR2 SVGAGI (reference sequence). Trimming took off 5 bases at V and 6 bases at J, with 19 bases between the two ends. The CDR3 runs to 15 residues.

The chain combines TRBV18 with TRBJ2-6; 8 positions match TRBD1. J lost 0 bases, V lost 8 bases, and 3 bases had no gene match. The CDR3 has 15 amino acids. CDR1 KGHSH and CDR2 LQKENI come from the germline V gene. CDR3 amino acids: CASKQGDSGANVLTF. The CDR3 coding sequence is TGTGCCAGCAAACAGGGGGACTCTGGGGCCAACGTCCTGACTTTC.

J is TRBJ2-7 and V is TRBV25-1; tentative D call: TRBD1 (6 bases). V gave up 6 bases and J gave up 3 bases, with 18 bases separating them. Germline V lookup: CDR1 MGHDK, CDR2 SYGVNS. The length of the CDR3 is 15 residues. Here the CDR3 DNA reads TGTGCCAGCAGCCAAAACCCAGGACAGCACTACGAGCAGTACTTC. Translated, it gives CASSQNPGQHYEQYF.

This sequence joins TRBV7-9 and TRBJ2-7, with 8 nucleotides matching TRBD2. The CDR3 contains 17 residues. J gave up 3 bases and V 5 bases, and 15 bases lay outside the gene matches. Germline V gene lookup returns CDR1 SEHNR and CDR2 FQNEAQ (reference sequence). CDR3 in DNA: TGTGCCAGCAGCACCAGGGGAGCGGGAGCGTTAGACTACGAGCAGTACTTC. As protein: CASSTRGAGALDYEQYF.